The entry below describes one T cell receptor (beta chain). The record originates from a study of T cells expressing NK-cell markers. TCRdb reprocessed the 5' RACE reads and stores each CDR3 protein as one record, lacking DNA. Here the sample table reports hundreds of thousands of distinct CDR3 sequences. Germline V gene data show CDR1 as ENHRY and CDR2 as SYGVKD. The CDR3 loop spans 12 amino acids. This chain connects TRBV10-3 to TRBJ2-2. Input material: blood T cells: a sorted CD56 or NKG2C T cell subset, CD4+ or CD8+ T cells, or bulk PBMC T cells (not recorded which). The receptor's source is a man between 18 and 35 years old in good health. CDR3 loop: CASRDPAGELFF.